The 17 T cell receptor beta chains presented below share a single source sample, sequenced in a study of cytomegalovirus exposure and HLA in healthy donors. The PCR employed 60 Vbeta primers together with 13 Jbeta primers. TCRdb keeps only in-frame clones here, not all; method: immunoSEQ multiplex PCR. The repertoire holds around 100,000 clones, roughly 73% seen once, with roughly 0.87% in the top ten. The sample taken for sequencing was PBMCs. The receptors stem from a woman aged 25 to 39 in good health and CMV-seronegative.

The rearrangement joins TRBV27 to TRBJ2-7; 7 bases map to TRBD1. The CDR3 is made up of 14 amino acids. Germline V gene data show CDR1 as MNHEY and CDR2 as SMNVEV (reference sequence). After removal of 5 bases from V and 5 bases from J, the junction contained 9 bases not matched to a gene. CDR3 in amino acids: CASSLLTGLDEQYF. The DNA for the CDR3 is TGTGCCAGCAGTCTCTTGACAGGGTTAGACGAGCAGTACTTC.

The chain joins TRBV4-3 to TRBJ2-1; 10 bases align to TRBD2. The trim removed 2 bases at V and 5 bases at J, leaving 3 bases unmatched. The CDR3 spans 15 residues. Germline values: CDR1 LGHNA, CDR2 YSLEER. CDR3 loop: CASSQKLAGNNEQFF. Written as DNA, the CDR3 is TGCGCCAGCAGCCAAAAACTAGCGGGGAACAATGAGCAGTTCTTC.

The chain links TRBV10-1 to TRBJ1-1; TRBD1 agrees at 9 bases. V lost 0 bases and J lost 4; bases outside the gene matches: 9. CDR1 and CDR2 from the germline V gene are WNHNN and SYGVQD (reference sequence). The CDR3 consists of 17 residues. The CDR3 nucleotides read TGCGCCAGCAGTGAGTCGGGACAGGGATTCCGAGGCACTGAAGCTTTCTTT. It specifies CASSESGQGFRGTEAFF.

The rearrangement uses TRBV7-6 and TRBJ2-2; 13 bases match TRBD2. The germline V gene encodes CDR1 SGHVS and CDR2 FNYEAQ. The V and J ends lost 4 bases and 7 bases, in that order; junction bases with no gene match: 3. This CDR3 contains 15 residues. As DNA, the CDR3 is TGTGCCAGCAGCTGGACTAGCGGGAGTGGCGGGGAGCTGTTTTTT. Translation gives CASSWTSGSGGELFF.

The chain is built from TRBV6-4 and TRBJ2-1, with 8 positions matching TRBD2. Germline V gene lookup returns CDR1 MRHNA and CDR2 SNTAGT. The CDR3 has 14 amino acids. The junction had 10 bases not matched to a gene; V was cut back by 6 bases and J by 9 bases. The CDR3 DNA reads TGTGCCAGCAGACCGGGCCCCGCGGGGGGTGAGCAGTTCTTC. Amino acids: CASRPGPAGGEQFF.

J is TRBJ2-3 and V is TRBV4-3; TRBD1 agrees at 10 bases. This CDR3 spans 16 amino acids. After removal of 2 bases from V and 3 bases from J, the junction contained 5 bases not matched to a gene. The germline CDR1 and CDR2 sequences are LGHNA and YSLEER. Here the CDR3 reads CASSQRTGGSTDTQYF. CDR3 in DNA: TGCGCCAGCAGCCAAAGGACAGGGGGGTCAACAGATACGCAGTATTTT.

This clone turned up a few times. The V call is TRBV19, the J call TRBJ2-2, with D possibly TRBD1 on 6 matching bases. Trimming shortened V by 1 base and J by 5 bases, and 8 bases separated the two germline ends. The CDR3 contains 14 residues. Germline V gene sequence: CDR1 LNHDA, CDR2 SQIVND (reference sequence). CDR3 DNA: TGTGCCAGTAGTATAGCTAGGGGGACCGGGGAGCTGTTTTTT. It encodes CASSIARGTGELFF.

The chain links TRBV30 to TRBJ2-2; no clear D. This CDR3 is 14 amino acids long. V lost 1 base and J 6 bases, leaving 12 bases between the germline ends. Germline values: CDR1 GTSNPN, CDR2 SVGIG (reference sequence). The CDR3 here is CAWSGPSRAGELFF. The CDR3 DNA reads TGTGCCTGGAGTGGCCCTTCTCGGGCCGGGGAGCTGTTTTTT.

The rearrangement uses TRBV14 and TRBJ1-1, with D possibly TRBD1 on 5 matching bases. The V end was cut by 0 bases, the J end by 10 bases, with 12 bases between. Germline V CDR1 and CDR2: SGHDN, FVKESK. The CDR3 loop spans 13 amino acids. CDR3 in DNA: TGTGCCAGCAGCCAAGATGGGGGGGGAAGAGCTTTCTTT. The encoded protein is CASSQDGGGRAFF.

The chain combines TRBV18 with TRBJ2-4; 10 bases match TRBD1. The CDR3 runs to 14 residues. Trimming removed 6 bases from V and 7 bases from J; junction bases left unmatched: 6. From germline, CDR1 is KGHSH and CDR2 LQKENI. CDR3 nucleotides: TGTGCCAGCTCGGATGGGGACAGGGGTAACATTCAGTACTTC. Its translation: CASSDGDRGNIQYF.

The chain is built from TRBV7-9 and TRBJ2-3, with a weak D call TRBD2 (5 bases). The CDR3 has 14 residues. The V end lost 0 bases, the J end lost 3 bases, and 7 bases lay between the germline ends. The germline gives CDR1 SEHNR, CDR2 FQNEAQ (reference sequence). CDR3 sequence (DNA): TGTGCCAGCAGCTTAGCACTAGGGACAGATACGCAGTATTTT. Amino acid sequence: CASSLALGTDTQYF.

This clone came up a few times. This chain joins TRBV2 and TRBJ1-2, with D perhaps TRBD1 (5 bases). The CDR3 is made up of 15 amino acids. V was trimmed by 1 base and J by 5 bases, leaving 14 bases between them. The V gene's germline CDR1 is SNHLY and CDR2 FYNNEI. As DNA, the CDR3 is TGTGCCAGCAGTGAAGGTGTCAGGGCGGGGTATGGCTACACCTTC. This encodes CASSEGVRAGYGYTF.

The chain couples TRBV6-1 to TRBJ1-1, with D possibly TRBD1 on 5 matching bases. Trimming shortened V by 7 bases and J by 4 bases, and 19 bases separated the two germline ends. The CDR3 sequence is 15 residues long. The germline V gene has CDR1 MNHNS and CDR2 SASEGT. The CDR3 region has the DNA TGTGCCAGCATCTTGTCTTGGGGCATACCCACTGAAGCTTTCTTT. Its translation: CASILSWGIPTEAFF.

This chain connects TRBV30 to TRBJ2-7, with D perhaps TRBD2 (6 bases). V lost 4 bases and J lost 0, with 10 bases in between. Germline loops: CDR1 GTSNPN, CDR2 SVGIG (reference sequence). The CDR3 length is 13 residues. CDR3 in amino acids: CAWNDGSSYEQYF. The CDR3 DNA follows: TGTGCCTGGAATGACGGGAGCTCCTACGAGCAGTACTTC.

The chain joins TRBV5-6 to TRBJ1-1; TRBD1 agrees at 10 bases. This CDR3 comprises 15 residues. CDR1 is SGHDT and CDR2 is YYEEEE in the germline V gene. Trimming cost V 3 bases and J 4 bases; bases outside gene matches: 6. CDR3 sequence (DNA): TGTGCCAGCAGCTCCCAGGACAGGGGGGGCACTGAAGCTTTCTTT. It yields the protein CASSSQDRGGTEAFF.

The genes are TRBV2 and TRBJ1-1; D is unclear. The CDR3 consists of 12 residues. Germline assignment: CDR1 SNHLY and CDR2 FYNNEI. Trimming removed 8 bases from V and 2 bases from J, with 9 bases in between. The CDR3 DNA reads as TGTGCCAGCGGGCAGCTTAACACTGAAGCTTTCTTT. As protein: CASGQLNTEAFF.

The V call is TRBV6-5, the J call TRBJ1-1; 7 bases match TRBD1. J gave up 1 base and V 5 bases, and 7 bases lay outside the gene matches. The CDR3 runs 15 residues. The germline V gene has CDR1 MNHEY and CDR2 SVGAGI. CDR3 amino acids: CASSMTGLGNTEAFF. In DNA, the CDR3 is TGTGCCAGCAGTATGACAGGGCTCGGGAACACTGAAGCTTTCTTT.